The 26 T cell receptor beta chains below all came from one sample that was sequenced in a study of shared clonotypes between healthy human individuals. CD45RO-negative, CCR7-selected cells formed the naive CD8 fraction, which excluded terminally differentiated effector memory CD45RA+ cells. Repertoires were generated with immunoSEQ multiplex PCR, while TCRdb's copy carries only in-frame clones and drops some. The sample consists of approximately 2,000,000 clones, around 93% of them appearing once. The specimen sequenced was naive CD8+ T cells from PBMCs. Receptor source: a young man in good health. Some clones in this sample may be carry-over from other donors' samples.

This clone was seen only once. This chain links TRBV19 with TRBJ2-3; TRBD1 is a possible D gene (5 bases). Trimming pared 6 bases from V and 3 bases from J, leaving 16 bases between. CDR1 is LNHDA and CDR2 is SQIVND in the germline V gene (reference sequence). CDR3 length equals 15 residues. The CDR3 DNA follows: TGTGCCAGTAGCACACCCCAGGGTTCAACAGATACGCAGTATTTT. Protein: CASSTPQGSTDTQYF.

This clone was observed a few times. Other DNA sequences in the same sample also yield this CDR3. V gene TRBV5-1 combines with J gene TRBJ2-7, with TRBD2 identical over 15 bases. Trimming took 4 bases from V and 0 from J; bases not matched to a gene: 2. The CDR3 extends over 16 amino acids. In germline, CDR1 is SGHRS, CDR2 YFSETQ. CDR3 region: CASSPGLAGGSYEQYF. The CDR3 nucleotides are TGCGCCAGCAGCCCGGGACTAGCGGGAGGCTCCTACGAGCAGTACTTC. The full variable domain, with the rest looked up from reference TRBV5-1 and TRBJ2-7, is KAGVTQTPRYLIKTRGQQVTLSCSPISGHRSVSWYQQTPGQGLQFLFEYFSETQRNKGNFPGRFSGRQFSNSRSEMNVSTLELGDSALYLCASSPGLAGGSYEQYFGPGTRLTVT.

CDR3 protein: CASSLTTNNIEAFF. The CDR3 DNA reads TGTGCCAGCAGCTTGACGACTAATAATATTGAAGCTTTCTTT. V gene TRBV7-6 combines with J gene TRBJ1-1; D is unclear. This CDR3 comprises 14 residues. Trimming took 3 bases from V and 7 from J, leaving 15 bases between them. Germline CDR1 reads SGHVS; CDR2 reads FNYEAQ.

The chain joins TRBV10-1 to TRBJ1-1; 7 nucleotides align to TRBD1. The CDR3 runs to 14 residues. In germline, CDR1 is WNHNN, CDR2 SYGVQD (reference sequence). Unmatched junction bases numbered 4, after V lost 5 bases and J lost 1 base. CDR3 sequence: CASSPDRENTEAFF. The CDR3 region has the DNA TGCGCCAGCAGTCCAGACAGGGAGAACACTGAAGCTTTCTTT.

The chain carries TRBV5-1 and TRBJ2-3; 13 bases fit TRBD2. This CDR3 is 19 amino acids long. Germline values: CDR1 SGHRS, CDR2 YFSETQ. The V segment lost 0 bases and the J segment 0 bases; nucleotides outside the gene matches: 7. CDR3 protein: CASSLVPGLAGPSTDTQYF. CDR3 in DNA: TGCGCCAGCAGCTTGGTACCGGGACTAGCGGGACCTAGCACAGATACGCAGTATTTT.

J is TRBJ2-7 and V is TRBV28; D possibly corresponds to TRBD2 (5 bases). CDR1 MDHEN and CDR2 SYDVKM come from the germline V gene. The ends were cut back, 4 bases at V and 2 bases at J, with 12 bases in the middle. The CDR3 extends over 14 amino acids. CDR3 sequence reads: CASSSWENPYEQYF. The CDR3 DNA sequence: TGTGCCAGCAGTTCTTGGGAGAACCCCTACGAGCAGTACTTC.

The CDR3 DNA follows: TGTGCCAGCAGCTTAGGGTCTAGCGGGATGGACTACGAGCAGTACTTC. This encodes CASSLGSSGMDYEQYF. The chain uses TRBV11-2 and TRBJ2-7; 9 bases are shared with TRBD2. The V segment lost 1 base and the J segment 3 bases; nucleotides outside the gene matches: 7. The CDR3 is 16 amino acids. CDR1 SGHAT and CDR2 FQNNGV come from the germline V gene.

This chain joins TRBV2 and TRBJ2-5; a weak D match, TRBD2 (5 bases). Germline V gene lookup returns CDR1 SNHLY and CDR2 FYNNEI. Trimming removed 6 bases at V and 5 bases at J, with 22 bases between. CDR3 length: 16 residues. CDR3 coding DNA: TGTGCCAGCAGACAGTCTCCGGGGTATGGAAGGGAGACCCAGTACTTC. This translates into CASRQSPGYGRETQYF.

The chain uses TRBV6-1 and TRBJ2-5; D possibly corresponds to TRBD2 (5 bases). The CDR3 is made up of 16 amino acids. V lost 4 bases and J lost 1, with 16 bases in between. Germline loops: CDR1 MNHNS, CDR2 SASEGT. CDR3 amino acids: CASSGTLRGIQETQYF. In nucleotides, the CDR3 is TGTGCCAGCAGTGGGACCCTTCGAGGGATCCAAGAGACCCAGTACTTC.

This clone was counted a few times. The V and J genes are TRBV29-1 and TRBJ2-7; 7 bases map to TRBD1. CDR3 length: 13 amino acids. V lost 6 bases and J lost 2; bases outside the gene matches: 7. The germline V gene has CDR1 SQVTM and CDR2 ANQGSEA. The CDR3: CSVETGMPYEQYF. The CDR3 nucleotides read TGCAGCGTGGAGACAGGGATGCCCTACGAGCAGTACTTC.

V and J are TRBV11-1 and TRBJ1-2; a weak D match, TRBD1 (5 bases). With 0 bases removed from V and 6 bases from J, the gap between germline ends came to 17 bases. This CDR3 has 16 amino acids. CDR1 and CDR2 (germline): SGHAT, FQDESV (reference sequence). The CDR3 nucleotides are TGTGCCAGCAGCTTAGCCCCGGCAGTCAGGGTCCATGGCTACACCTTC. Translation gives CASSLAPAVRVHGYTF.

The V and J genes are TRBV4-2 and TRBJ2-6; unclear D gene. The CDR3 totals 17 residues. Germline V gene lookup returns CDR1 LGHNA and CDR2 YNFKEQ. The germline V and J ends were trimmed by 4 bases and 0 bases, with 13 bases remaining between them. CDR3 DNA sequence: TGTGCCAGCAGCCTGACTTGGCGGCCCTCTGGGGCCAACGTCCTGACTTTC. Encoded protein: CASSLTWRPSGANVLTF.

This clone was seen once. The chain is built from TRBV27 and TRBJ2-7; 7 bases map to TRBD1. Germline-derived CDR1 and CDR2 are MNHEY and SMNVEV (reference sequence). This CDR3 region has 14 residues. The ends lost 4 bases at V and 4 bases at J; junction bases unmatched: 7. The CDR3 is CASSSLNRGYEQYF. In DNA form, the CDR3 reads TGTGCCAGCAGTTCGCTCAACAGGGGTTACGAGCAGTACTTC.

J is TRBJ2-2 and V is TRBV9; 8 bases are shared with TRBD1. The CDR3 runs 20 residues. Germline trimming cut 0 bases from V and 1 base from J; bases unmatched to any gene: 14. Germline V gene data show CDR1 as SGDLS and CDR2 as YYNGEE. The CDR3 protein is CASSVDIWEGDRLNTGELFF. Written as DNA, the CDR3 is TGTGCCAGCAGCGTAGATATCTGGGAAGGGGACAGGCTGAACACCGGGGAGCTGTTTTTT.

With respect to this clone: Other DNA variants within this sample encode the same CDR3. This chain links TRBV27 with TRBJ2-1; no clear D. CDR1 and CDR2 from the germline V gene are MNHEY and SMNVEV (reference sequence). Trimming left V 4 bases short and J 4 bases short, with 8 bases between. CDR3 length equals 13 residues. DNA of the CDR3: TGTGCCAGCAGTTCCCGAGGATACAATGAGCAGTTCTTC. Translated, it gives CASSSRGYNEQFF.

The gene calls are TRBV7-9 and TRBJ1-2, with D perhaps TRBD1 (6 bases). The CDR3 spans 16 residues. The germline V gene has CDR1 SEHNR and CDR2 FQNEAQ (reference sequence). V lost 5 bases and J 6 bases, leaving 22 bases between the germline ends. The CDR3 loop reads CASSLQRGGQGDGYTF. DNA for the CDR3: TGTGCCAGCAGCCTCCAAAGGGGGGGACAAGGAGATGGCTACACCTTC.

This sequence joins TRBV30 and TRBJ1-5, with D possibly matching TRBD1 (6 bases). With 3 bases removed from V and 3 bases from J, the gap between germline ends came to 24 bases. The CDR3 spans 18 residues. Germline V gene lookup returns CDR1 GTSNPN and CDR2 SVGIG (reference sequence). The DNA for the CDR3 is TGTGCCTGGAGCCCAAACCGGGGGGAGGGGGTATTCAATCAGCCCCAGCATTTT. Residues: CAWSPNRGEGVFNQPQHF.

V gene TRBV5-1 combines with J gene TRBJ2-7, with D perhaps assigned TRBD1 or TRBD2 (6 bases each). The CDR3 totals 16 residues. Trimming stripped 1 base from V and 5 bases from J, with 19 bases between. In germline, CDR1 is SGHRS, CDR2 YFSETQ. CDR3 in amino acids: CASSLSPSDRRDEQYF. The CDR3 bases are TGCGCCAGCAGCTTGTCCCCGTCTGACAGGAGGGACGAGCAGTACTTC.

The V call is TRBV28, the J call TRBJ2-7, with 12 bases aligning to TRBD2. CDR1 and CDR2 (germline): MDHEN, SYDVKM. V was pared by 4 bases and J by 5 bases, with 3 bases of the junction left unmatched. This CDR3 is built from 14 residues. The CDR3 region is CASSSSGRAHEQYF. The CDR3 DNA is TGTGCCAGCAGTTCTAGCGGGAGGGCCCACGAGCAGTACTTC.

The chain is built from TRBV11-2 and TRBJ2-7; 8 bases fit TRBD2. CDR3 length equals 13 residues. Germline V lookup: CDR1 SGHAT, CDR2 FQNNGV. The CDR3 protein is CASSPVAGHTFSV. The CDR3 DNA reads as TGTGCCAGCAGTCCTGTAGCGGGACACACATTTTCGGTC.

The chain employs TRBV27 and TRBJ2-1; tentative D call: TRBD2 (6 bases). The CDR3 sequence is 15 residues long. Per germline, CDR1 MNHEY and CDR2 SMNVEV (reference sequence). Trimming stripped 2 bases from V and 2 bases from J, with 10 bases between. CDR3 in DNA: TGTGCCAGCAGTTTAGGCGGGACGGCCTACAATGAGCAGTTCTTC. Translated, it gives CASSLGGTAYNEQFF.

The chain links TRBV5-3 to TRBJ2-7; D unresolved. TRBV5-3 is marked as an open reading frame, function uncertain. The CDR3 contains 15 residues. V gave up 5 bases and J gave up 0 bases, with 15 bases separating them. CDR3 amino acids: CARSSSLQHSYEQYF. The CDR3 DNA follows: TGTGCCAGAAGTTCCTCCCTGCAACACTCCTACGAGCAGTACTTC.

The chain employs TRBV18 and TRBJ2-4; 9 bases match TRBD1. From germline, CDR1 is KGHSH and CDR2 LQKENI. The CDR3 runs to 16 residues. Trimming cost V 5 bases and J 0 bases; bases outside gene matches: 5. This CDR3 is CASSSGQGLAKNIQYF. The CDR3 DNA follows: TGTGCCAGCTCATCAGGACAGGGGCTAGCCAAAAACATTCAGTACTTC.

This clone was found once. The CDR3 nucleotides read TGTGCCAGCAGTTTGGTCACCGAAACAGATACGCAGTATTTT. Translation: CASSLVTETDTQYF. V gene TRBV28 combines with J gene TRBJ2-3; D is unresolved. Germline V lookup: CDR1 MDHEN, CDR2 SYDVKM. Trimming removed 3 bases from V and 3 bases from J, with 10 bases in between. The CDR3 runs to 14 residues.

This clone turned up a few times. This CDR3 is also generated by other DNA sequences in the sample. The V gene is TRBV27, the J gene TRBJ1-1; D unclear. Between the trimmed V and J ends, which lost 2 bases and 1 base, there was a span of 8 bases. CDR1 MNHEY and CDR2 SMNVEV come from the germline V gene (reference sequence). The CDR3 is 14 residues long. The CDR3 DNA reads as TGTGCCAGCAGTTTAAGGGCAGCGAACACTGAAGCTTTCTTT. Amino acid sequence: CASSLRAANTEAFF.

The CDR3 loop is CASSKGMRDRLYEQYF. The CDR3 DNA follows: TGTGCCAGCAGCAAAGGGATGCGGGACAGGTTATACGAGCAGTACTTC. The rearrangement joins TRBV21-1 to TRBJ2-7; the D call in the table, TRBD1, was not verified against the DNA. TRBV21-1 represents a pseudogene. The CDR3 sequence is 16 residues long.